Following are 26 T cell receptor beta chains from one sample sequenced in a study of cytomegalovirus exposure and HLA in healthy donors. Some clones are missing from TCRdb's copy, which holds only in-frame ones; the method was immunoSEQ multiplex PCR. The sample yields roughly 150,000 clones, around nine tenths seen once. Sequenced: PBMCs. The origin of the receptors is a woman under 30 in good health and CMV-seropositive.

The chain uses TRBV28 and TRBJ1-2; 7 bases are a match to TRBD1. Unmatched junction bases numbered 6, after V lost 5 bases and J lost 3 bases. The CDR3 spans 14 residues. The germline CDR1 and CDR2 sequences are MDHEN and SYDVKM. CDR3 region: CASSPSTGDYGYTF. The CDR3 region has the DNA TGTGCCAGCAGTCCCAGCACAGGGGACTATGGCTACACCTTC.

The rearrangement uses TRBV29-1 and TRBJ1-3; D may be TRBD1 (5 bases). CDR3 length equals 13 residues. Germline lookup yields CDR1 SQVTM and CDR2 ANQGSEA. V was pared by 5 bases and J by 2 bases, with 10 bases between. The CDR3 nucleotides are TGCAGCGTTTCCCCCAGGGCTGGAAACACCATATATTTT. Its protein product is CSVSPRAGNTIYF. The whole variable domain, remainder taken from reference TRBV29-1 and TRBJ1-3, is SAVISQKPSRDICQRGTSLTIQCQVDSQVTMMFWYRQQPGQSLTLIATANQGSEATYESGFVIDKFPISRPNLTFSTLTVSNMSPEDSSIYLCSVSPRAGNTIYFGEGSWLTVV.

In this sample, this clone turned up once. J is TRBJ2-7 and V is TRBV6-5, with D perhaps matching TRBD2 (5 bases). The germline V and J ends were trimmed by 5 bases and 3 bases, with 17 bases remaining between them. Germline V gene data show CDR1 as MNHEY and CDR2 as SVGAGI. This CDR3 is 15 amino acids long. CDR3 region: CASSPGKAGFYEQYF. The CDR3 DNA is TGTGCCAGCAGTCCCGGGAAGGCCGGCTTCTACGAGCAGTACTTC.

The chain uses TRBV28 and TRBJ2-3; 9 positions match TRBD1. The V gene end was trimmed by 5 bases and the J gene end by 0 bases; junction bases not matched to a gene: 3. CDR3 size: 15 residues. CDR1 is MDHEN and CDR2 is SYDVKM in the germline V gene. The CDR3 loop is CASSEGTGSTDTQYF. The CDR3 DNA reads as TGTGCCAGCAGTGAAGGGACAGGGAGCACAGATACGCAGTATTTT.

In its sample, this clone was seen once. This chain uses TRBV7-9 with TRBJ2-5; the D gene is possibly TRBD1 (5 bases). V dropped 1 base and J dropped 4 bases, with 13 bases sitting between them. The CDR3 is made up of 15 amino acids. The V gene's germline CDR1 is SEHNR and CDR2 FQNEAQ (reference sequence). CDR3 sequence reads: CASSLVARVGETQYF. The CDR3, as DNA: TGTGCCAGCAGCTTAGTGGCCAGGGTAGGAGAGACCCAGTACTTC.

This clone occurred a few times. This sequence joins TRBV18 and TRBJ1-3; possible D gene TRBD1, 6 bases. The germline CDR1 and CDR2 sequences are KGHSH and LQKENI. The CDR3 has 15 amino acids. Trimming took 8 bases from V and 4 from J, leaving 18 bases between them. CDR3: CASTPQGTSGNTIYF. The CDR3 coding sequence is TGTGCCAGCACCCCCCAGGGGACATCGGGAAACACCATATATTTT.

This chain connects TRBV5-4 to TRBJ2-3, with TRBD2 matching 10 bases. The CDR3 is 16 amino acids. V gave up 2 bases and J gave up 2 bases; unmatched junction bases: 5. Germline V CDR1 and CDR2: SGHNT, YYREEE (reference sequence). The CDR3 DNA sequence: TGTGCCAGCAGCTTTCCACTAGCGGGGATCACAGATACGCAGTATTTT. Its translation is CASSFPLAGITDTQYF.

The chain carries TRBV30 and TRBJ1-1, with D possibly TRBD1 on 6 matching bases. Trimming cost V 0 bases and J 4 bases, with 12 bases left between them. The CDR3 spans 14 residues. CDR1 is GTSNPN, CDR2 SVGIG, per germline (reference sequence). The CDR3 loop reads CAWSVYRGATEAFF. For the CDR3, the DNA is TGTGCCTGGAGTGTATACCGGGGGGCCACTGAAGCTTTCTTT.

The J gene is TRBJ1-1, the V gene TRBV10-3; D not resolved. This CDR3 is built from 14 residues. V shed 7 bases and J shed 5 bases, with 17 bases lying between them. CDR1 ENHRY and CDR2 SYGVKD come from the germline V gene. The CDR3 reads CAINVGPGGTEAFF. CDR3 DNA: TGTGCCATCAACGTCGGTCCTGGTGGTACTGAAGCTTTCTTT.

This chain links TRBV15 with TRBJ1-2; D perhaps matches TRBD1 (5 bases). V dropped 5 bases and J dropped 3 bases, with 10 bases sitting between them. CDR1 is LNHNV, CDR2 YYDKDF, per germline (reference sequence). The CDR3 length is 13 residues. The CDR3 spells CATSLDRHYGYTF. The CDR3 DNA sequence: TGTGCCACCAGCTTAGACAGACACTATGGCTACACCTTC.

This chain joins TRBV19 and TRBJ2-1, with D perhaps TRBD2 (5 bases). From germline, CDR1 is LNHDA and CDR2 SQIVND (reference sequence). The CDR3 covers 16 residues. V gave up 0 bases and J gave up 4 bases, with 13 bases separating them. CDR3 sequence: CASSIDEAEGYNEQFF. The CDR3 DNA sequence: TGTGCCAGTAGTATAGATGAGGCTGAGGGATACAATGAGCAGTTCTTC.

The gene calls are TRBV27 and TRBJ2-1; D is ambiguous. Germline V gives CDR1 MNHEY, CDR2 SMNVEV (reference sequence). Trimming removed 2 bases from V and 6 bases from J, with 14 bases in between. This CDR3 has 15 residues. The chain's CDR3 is CASSLSEAPSNEQFF. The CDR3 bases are TGTGCCAGCAGTTTAAGCGAGGCCCCTAGCAATGAGCAGTTCTTC.

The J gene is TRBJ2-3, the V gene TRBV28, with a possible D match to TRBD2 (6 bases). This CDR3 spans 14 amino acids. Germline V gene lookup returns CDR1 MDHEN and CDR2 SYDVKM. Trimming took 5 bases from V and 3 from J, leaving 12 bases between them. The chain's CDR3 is CASSLGLITDTQYF. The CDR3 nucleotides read TGTGCCAGCAGTCTGGGACTGATTACAGATACGCAGTATTTT.

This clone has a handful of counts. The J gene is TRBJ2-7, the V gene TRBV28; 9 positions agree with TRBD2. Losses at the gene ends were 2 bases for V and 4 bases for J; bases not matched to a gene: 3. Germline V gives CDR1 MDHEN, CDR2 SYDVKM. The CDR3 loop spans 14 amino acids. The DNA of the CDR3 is TGTGCCAGCAGTTTAAGGGGACTAGCTTACGAGCAGTACTTC. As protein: CASSLRGLAYEQYF.

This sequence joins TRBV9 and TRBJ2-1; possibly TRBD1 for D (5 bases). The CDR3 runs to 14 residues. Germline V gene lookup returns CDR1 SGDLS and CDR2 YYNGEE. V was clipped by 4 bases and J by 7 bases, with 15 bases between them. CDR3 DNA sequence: TGTGCCAGCAGCCCCTTTGGGGCCACAAATGAGCAGTTCTTC. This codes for CASSPFGATNEQFF.

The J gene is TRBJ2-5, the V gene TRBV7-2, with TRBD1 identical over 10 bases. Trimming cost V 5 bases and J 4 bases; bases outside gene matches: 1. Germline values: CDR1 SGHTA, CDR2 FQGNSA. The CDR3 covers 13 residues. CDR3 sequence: CASSRDRGETQYF. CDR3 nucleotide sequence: TGTGCCAGCAGCCGGGACAGGGGAGAGACCCAGTACTTC.

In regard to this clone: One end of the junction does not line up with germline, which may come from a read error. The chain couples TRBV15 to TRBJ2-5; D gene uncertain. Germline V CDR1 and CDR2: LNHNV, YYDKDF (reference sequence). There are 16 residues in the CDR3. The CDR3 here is CATTRDLRGDQETQYF. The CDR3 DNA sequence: TGTGCCACCACCAGAGACTTGCGCGGTGATCAAGAGACCCAGTACTTC.

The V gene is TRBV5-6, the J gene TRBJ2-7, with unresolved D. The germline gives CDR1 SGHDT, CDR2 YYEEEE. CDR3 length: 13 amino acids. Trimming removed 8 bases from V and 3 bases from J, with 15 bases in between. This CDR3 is CASPTGGYYEQYF. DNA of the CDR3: TGTGCCAGTCCGACGGGTGGCTACTACGAGCAGTACTTC.

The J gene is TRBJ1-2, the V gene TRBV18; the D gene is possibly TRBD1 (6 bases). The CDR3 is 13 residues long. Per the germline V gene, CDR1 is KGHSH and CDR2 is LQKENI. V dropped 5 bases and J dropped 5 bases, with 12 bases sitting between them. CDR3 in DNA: TGTGCCAGCTCAGCGGACAGAGGTTATGGCTACACCTTC. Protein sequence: CASSADRGYGYTF. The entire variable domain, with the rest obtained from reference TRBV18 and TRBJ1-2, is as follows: NAGVMQNPRHLVRRRGQEARLRCSPMKGHSHVYWYRQLPEEGLKFMVYLQKENIIDESGMPKERFSAEFPKEGPSILRIQQVVRGDSAAYFCASSADRGYGYTFGSGTRLTVV.

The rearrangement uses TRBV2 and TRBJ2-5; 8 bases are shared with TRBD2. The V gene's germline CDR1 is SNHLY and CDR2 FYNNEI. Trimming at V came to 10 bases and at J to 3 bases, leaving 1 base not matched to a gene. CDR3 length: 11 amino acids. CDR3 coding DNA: TGTGCCACGGGGGGGGAAGAGACCCAGTACTTC. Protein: CATGGEETQYF.

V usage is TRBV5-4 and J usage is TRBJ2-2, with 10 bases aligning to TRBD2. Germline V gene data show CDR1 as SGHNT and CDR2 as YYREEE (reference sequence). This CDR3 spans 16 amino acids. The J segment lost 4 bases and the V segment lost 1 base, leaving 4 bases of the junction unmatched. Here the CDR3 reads CASSLSLAGVTGELFF. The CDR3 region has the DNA TGTGCCAGCAGCTTGAGCCTAGCGGGAGTCACCGGGGAGCTGTTTTTT.

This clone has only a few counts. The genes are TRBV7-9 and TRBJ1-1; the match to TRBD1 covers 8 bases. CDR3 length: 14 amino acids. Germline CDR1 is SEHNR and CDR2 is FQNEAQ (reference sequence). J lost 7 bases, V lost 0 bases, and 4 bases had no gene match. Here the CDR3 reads CASSLAGTGSEAFF. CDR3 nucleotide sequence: TGTGCCAGCAGCTTAGCCGGGACAGGCAGTGAAGCTTTCTTT. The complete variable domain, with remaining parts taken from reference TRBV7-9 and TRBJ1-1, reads DTGVSQNPRHKITKRGQNVTFRCDPISEHNRLYWYRQTLGQGPEFLTYFQNEAQLEKSRLLSDRFSAERPKGSFSTLEIQRTEQGDSAMYLCASSLAGTGSEAFFGQGTRLTVV.

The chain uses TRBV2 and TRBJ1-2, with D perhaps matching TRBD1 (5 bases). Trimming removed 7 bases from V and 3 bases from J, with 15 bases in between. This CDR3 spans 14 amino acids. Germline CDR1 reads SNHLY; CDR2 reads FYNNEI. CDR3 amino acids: CASTPGLGDYGYTF. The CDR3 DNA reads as TGTGCCAGCACCCCGGGACTTGGGGACTATGGCTACACCTTC.

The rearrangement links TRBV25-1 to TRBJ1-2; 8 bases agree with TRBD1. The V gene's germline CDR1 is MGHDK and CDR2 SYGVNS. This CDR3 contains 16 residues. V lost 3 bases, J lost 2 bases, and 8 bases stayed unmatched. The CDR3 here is CASSDPGGYSNYGYTF. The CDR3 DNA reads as TGTGCCAGCAGTGATCCAGGGGGCTATTCGAACTATGGCTACACCTTC.

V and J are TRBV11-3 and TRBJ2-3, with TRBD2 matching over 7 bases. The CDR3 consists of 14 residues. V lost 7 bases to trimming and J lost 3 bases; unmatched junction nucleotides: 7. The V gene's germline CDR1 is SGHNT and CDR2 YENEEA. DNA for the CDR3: TGTGCCAGCAAAATTGGGAGGGGAACAGATACGCAGTATTTT. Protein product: CASKIGRGTDTQYF.

CDR3 bases: TGTGCCAGCAGTGAAGCACCCCGGGTCTCCTACGAGCAGTACTTC. Its translation: CASSEAPRVSYEQYF. The V gene is TRBV6-1, the J gene TRBJ2-7; D is undetermined. The CDR3 sequence is 15 residues long. Germline V gene sequence: CDR1 MNHNS, CDR2 SASEGT. Trimming removed 0 bases at V and 0 bases at J, with 9 bases between.